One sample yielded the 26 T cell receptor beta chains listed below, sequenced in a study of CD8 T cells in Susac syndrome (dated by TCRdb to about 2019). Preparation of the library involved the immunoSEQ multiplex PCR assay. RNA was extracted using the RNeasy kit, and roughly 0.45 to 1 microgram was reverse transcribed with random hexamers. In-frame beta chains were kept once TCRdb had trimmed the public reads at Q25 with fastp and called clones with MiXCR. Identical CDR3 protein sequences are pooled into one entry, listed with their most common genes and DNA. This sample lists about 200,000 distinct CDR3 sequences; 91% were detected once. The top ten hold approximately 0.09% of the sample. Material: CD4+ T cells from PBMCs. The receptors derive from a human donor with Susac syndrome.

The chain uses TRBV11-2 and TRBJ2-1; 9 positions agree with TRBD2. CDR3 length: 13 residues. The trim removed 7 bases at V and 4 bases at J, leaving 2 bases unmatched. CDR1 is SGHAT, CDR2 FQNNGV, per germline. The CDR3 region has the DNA TGTGCCAGCAACGCGGGGGGGTACAATGAGCAGTTCTTC. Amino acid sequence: CASNAGGYNEQFF.

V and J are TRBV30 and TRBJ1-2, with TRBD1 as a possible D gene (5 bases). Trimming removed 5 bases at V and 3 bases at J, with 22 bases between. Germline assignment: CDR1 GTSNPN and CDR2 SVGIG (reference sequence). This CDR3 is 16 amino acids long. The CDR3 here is CAWSGDPRYRHYGYTF. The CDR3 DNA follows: TGTGCCTGGTCCGGGGACCCGAGATATAGGCACTATGGCTACACCTTC. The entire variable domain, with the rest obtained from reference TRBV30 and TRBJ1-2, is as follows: SQTIHQWPATLVQPVGSPLSLECTVEGTSNPNLYWYRQAAGRGLQLLFYSVGIGQISSEVPQNLSASRPQDRQFILSSKKLLLSDSGFYLCAWSGDPRYRHYGYTFGSGTRLTVV.

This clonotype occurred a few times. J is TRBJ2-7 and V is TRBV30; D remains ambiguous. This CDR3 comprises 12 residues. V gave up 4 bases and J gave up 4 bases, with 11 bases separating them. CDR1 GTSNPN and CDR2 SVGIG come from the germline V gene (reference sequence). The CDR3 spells CAWKTQLYEQYF. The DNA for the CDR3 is TGTGCCTGGAAAACCCAGCTGTACGAGCAGTACTTC.

The CDR3 sequence: CASSRYESKRYF. CDR3 in DNA: TGTGCCAGCAGCCGGTACGAGAGCAAGAGGTACTTC. The chain couples TRBV7-2 to TRBJ2-7; no reliable D call. V was trimmed by 5 bases and J by 12 bases, leaving 17 bases between them. From germline, CDR1 is SGHTA and CDR2 FQGNSA. The CDR3 length is 12 residues.

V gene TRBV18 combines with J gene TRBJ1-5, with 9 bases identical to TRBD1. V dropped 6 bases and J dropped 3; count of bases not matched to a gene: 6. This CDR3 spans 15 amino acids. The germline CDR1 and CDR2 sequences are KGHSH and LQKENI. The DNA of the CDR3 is TGTGCCAGCTCTCGGGACAGGGTTCACAATCAGCCCCAGCATTTT. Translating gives CASSRDRVHNQPQHF. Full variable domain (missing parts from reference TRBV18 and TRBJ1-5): NAGVMQNPRHLVRRRGQEARLRCSPMKGHSHVYWYRQLPEEGLKFMVYLQKENIIDESGMPKERFSAEFPKEGPSILRIQQVVRGDSAAYFCASSRDRVHNQPQHFGDGTRLSIL.

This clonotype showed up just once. CDR3 residues: CASSPPDRIYEQYF. The CDR3 bases are TGTGCCAGCTCACCACCGGACAGGATCTACGAGCAGTACTTC. The gene calls are TRBV18 and TRBJ2-7, with 7 bases that match TRBD1. This CDR3 is built from 14 residues. V was pared by 0 bases and J by 3 bases, with 2 bases of the junction left unmatched. CDR1 and CDR2 from the germline V gene are KGHSH and LQKENI.

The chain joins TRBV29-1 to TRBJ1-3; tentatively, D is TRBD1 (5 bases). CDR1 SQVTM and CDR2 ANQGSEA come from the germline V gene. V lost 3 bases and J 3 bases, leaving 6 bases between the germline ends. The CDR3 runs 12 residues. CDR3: CSVDGGGNTIYF. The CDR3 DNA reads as TGCAGCGTTGACGGGGGTGGAAACACCATATATTTT.

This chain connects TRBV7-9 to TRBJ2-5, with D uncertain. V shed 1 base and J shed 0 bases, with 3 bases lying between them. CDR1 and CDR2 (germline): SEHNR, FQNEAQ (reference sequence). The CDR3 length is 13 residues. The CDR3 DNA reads TGTGCCAGCAGCTTAGAGGACCAAGAGACCCAGTACTTC. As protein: CASSLEDQETQYF.

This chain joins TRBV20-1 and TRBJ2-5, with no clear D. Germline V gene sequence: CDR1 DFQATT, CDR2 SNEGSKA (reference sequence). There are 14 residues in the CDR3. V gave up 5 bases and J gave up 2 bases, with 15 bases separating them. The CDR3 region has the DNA TGCAGTGCTCGAACTGGCCCGGTACAAGAGACCCAGTACTTC. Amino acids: CSARTGPVQETQYF.

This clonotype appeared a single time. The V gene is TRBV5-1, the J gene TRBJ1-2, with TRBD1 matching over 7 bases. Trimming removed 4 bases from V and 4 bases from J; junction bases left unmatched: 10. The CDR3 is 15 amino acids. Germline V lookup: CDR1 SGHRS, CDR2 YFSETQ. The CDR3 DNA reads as TGCGCCAGCAGCGTAGAAACAGGGGCTAGCTATGGCTACACCTTC. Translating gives CASSVETGASYGYTF.

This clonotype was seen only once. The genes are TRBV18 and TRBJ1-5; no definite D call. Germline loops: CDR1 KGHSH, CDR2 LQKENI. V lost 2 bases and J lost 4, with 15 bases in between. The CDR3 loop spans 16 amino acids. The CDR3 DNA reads TGTGCCAGCTCACCAATGGGAGCCACCTTTAATCAGCCCCAGCATTTT. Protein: CASSPMGATFNQPQHF.

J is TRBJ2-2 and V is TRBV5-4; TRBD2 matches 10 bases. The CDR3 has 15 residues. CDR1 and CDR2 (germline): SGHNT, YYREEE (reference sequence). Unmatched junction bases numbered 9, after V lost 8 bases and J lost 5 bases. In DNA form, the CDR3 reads TGTGCCAGTCAAGCGGGAGGGAGCGGTACCGGGGAGCTGTTTTTT. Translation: CASQAGGSGTGELFF.

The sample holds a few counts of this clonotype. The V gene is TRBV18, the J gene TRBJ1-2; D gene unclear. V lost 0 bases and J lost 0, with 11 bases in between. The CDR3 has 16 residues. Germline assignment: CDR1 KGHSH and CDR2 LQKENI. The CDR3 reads CASSPPSALANYGYTF. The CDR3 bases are TGTGCCAGCTCACCACCCTCGGCACTGGCTAACTATGGCTACACCTTC.

Written as DNA, the CDR3 is TGTGCCAGTAGTCCCCTGACAGATGCGTCGTATAATTCACCCCTCCACTTT. Residues: CASSPLTDASYNSPLHF. V usage is TRBV19 and J usage is TRBJ1-6; tentative D call: TRBD1 (5 bases). The CDR3 extends over 17 amino acids. Trimming removed 5 bases at V and 4 bases at J, with 18 bases between. Germline V gene lookup returns CDR1 LNHDA and CDR2 SQIVND (reference sequence). The full variable domain, its missing parts supplied by reference TRBV19 and TRBJ1-6, is DGGITQSPKYLFRKEGQNVTLSCEQNLNHDAMYWYRQDPGQGLRLIYYSQIVNDFQKGDIAEGYSVSREKKESFPLTVTSAQKNPTAFYLCASSPLTDASYNSPLHFGNGTRLTVT.

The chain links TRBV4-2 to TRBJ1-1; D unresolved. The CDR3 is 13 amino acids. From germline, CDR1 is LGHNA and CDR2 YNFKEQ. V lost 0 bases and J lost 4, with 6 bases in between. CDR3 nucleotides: TGTGCCAGCAGCCAAGAACCGAGCACTGAAGCTTTCTTT. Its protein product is CASSQEPSTEAFF.

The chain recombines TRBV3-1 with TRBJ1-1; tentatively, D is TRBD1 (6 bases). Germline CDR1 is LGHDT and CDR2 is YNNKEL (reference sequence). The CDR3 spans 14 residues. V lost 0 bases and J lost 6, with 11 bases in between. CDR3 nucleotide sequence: TGTGCCAGCAGCCAAGATGTACAGGGCGCTGAAGCTTTCTTT. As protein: CASSQDVQGAEAFF.

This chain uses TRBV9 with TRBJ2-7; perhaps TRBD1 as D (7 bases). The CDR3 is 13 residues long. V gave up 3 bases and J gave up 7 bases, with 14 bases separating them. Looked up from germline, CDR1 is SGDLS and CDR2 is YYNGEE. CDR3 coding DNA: TGTGCCAGCAGCGCCGAGGGGGCGGGGGAGCAGTACTTC. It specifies CASSAEGAGEQYF.

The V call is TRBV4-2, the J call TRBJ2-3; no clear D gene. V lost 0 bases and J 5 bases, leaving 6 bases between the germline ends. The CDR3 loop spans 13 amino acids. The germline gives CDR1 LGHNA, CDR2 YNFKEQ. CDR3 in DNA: TGTGCCAGCAGCCAAGAGGCTGGAGATACGCAGTATTTT. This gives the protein CASSQEAGDTQYF.

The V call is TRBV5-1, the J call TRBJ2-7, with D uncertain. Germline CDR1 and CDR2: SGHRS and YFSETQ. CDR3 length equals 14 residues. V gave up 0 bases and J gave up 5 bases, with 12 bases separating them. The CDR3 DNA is TGCGCCAGCAGCTTGGCGGCAGTTAATAACGAGCAGTACTTC. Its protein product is CASSLAAVNNEQYF.

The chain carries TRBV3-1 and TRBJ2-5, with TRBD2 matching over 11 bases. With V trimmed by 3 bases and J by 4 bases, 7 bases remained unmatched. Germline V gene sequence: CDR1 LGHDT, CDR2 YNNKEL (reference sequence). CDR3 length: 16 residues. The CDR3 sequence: CASSHGSGGARETQYF. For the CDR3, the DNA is TGTGCCAGCAGCCACGGTAGCGGGGGGGCGCGAGAGACCCAGTACTTC.

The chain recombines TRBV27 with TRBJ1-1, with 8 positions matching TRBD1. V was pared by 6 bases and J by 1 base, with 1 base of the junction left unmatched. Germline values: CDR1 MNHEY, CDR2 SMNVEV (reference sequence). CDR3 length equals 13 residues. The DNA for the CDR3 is TGTGCCAGCAGGGGACAGGAGAACACTGAAGCTTTCTTT. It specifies CASRGQENTEAFF.

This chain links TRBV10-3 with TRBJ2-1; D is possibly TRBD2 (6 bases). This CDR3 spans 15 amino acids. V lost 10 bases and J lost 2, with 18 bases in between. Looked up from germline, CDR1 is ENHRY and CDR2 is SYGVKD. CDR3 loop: CATQPEGRPYNEQFF. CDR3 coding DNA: TGTGCCACACAACCGGAGGGTAGGCCCTACAATGAGCAGTTCTTC.

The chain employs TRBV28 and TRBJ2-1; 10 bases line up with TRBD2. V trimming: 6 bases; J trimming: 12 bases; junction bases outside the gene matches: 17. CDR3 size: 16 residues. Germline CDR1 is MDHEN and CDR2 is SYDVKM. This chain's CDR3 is CASSPSAGGRRGRQFF. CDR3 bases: TGTGCCAGCAGCCCTTCAGCGGGAGGGCGTCGGGGAAGGCAGTTCTTC.

The CDR3, as DNA: TGCAGTGCTACGGGACTAGCGGGAGAGGGGATAGCAGATACGCAGTATTTT. Its protein product is CSATGLAGEGIADTQYF. V usage is TRBV20-1 and J usage is TRBJ2-3; 14 nucleotides align to TRBD2. The germline gives CDR1 DFQATT, CDR2 SNEGSKA (reference sequence). J was trimmed by 4 bases and V by 4 bases; bases with no gene match: 10. The CDR3 is 17 amino acids.

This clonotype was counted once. The CDR3 DNA reads as TGTGCCAGCAGCTCAATTGGGCCCGGGGCCACCGGGGAGCTGTTTTTT. Its protein is CASSSIGPGATGELFF. The genes are TRBV7-3 and TRBJ2-2; D assignment may be TRBD1 or TRBD2 (5 bases each). V shed 4 bases and J shed 4 bases, with 16 bases lying between them. The germline CDR1 and CDR2 sequences are SGHTA and FQGTGA. The CDR3 consists of 16 residues.

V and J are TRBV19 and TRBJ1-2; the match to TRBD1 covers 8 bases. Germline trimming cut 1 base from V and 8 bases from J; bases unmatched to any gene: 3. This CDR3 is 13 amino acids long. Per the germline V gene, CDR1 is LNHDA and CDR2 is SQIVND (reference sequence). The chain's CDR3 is CASSIAGGDGYTF. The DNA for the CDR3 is TGTGCCAGTAGTATAGCAGGGGGCGACGGCTACACCTTC.